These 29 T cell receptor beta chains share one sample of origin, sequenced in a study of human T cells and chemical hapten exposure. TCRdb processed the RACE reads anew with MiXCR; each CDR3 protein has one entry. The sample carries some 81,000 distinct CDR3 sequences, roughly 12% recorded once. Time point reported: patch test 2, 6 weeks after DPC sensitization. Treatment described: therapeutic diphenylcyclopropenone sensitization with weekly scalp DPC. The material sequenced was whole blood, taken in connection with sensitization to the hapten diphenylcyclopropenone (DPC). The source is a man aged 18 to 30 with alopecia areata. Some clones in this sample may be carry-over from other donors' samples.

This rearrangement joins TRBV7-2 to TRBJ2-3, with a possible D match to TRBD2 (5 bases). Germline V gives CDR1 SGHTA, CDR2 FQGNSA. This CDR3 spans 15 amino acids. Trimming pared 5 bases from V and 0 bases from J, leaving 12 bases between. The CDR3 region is CASSLRRGSTDTQYF. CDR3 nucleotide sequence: TGTGCCAGCAGCCTCAGACGGGGAAGCACAGATACGCAGTATTTT.

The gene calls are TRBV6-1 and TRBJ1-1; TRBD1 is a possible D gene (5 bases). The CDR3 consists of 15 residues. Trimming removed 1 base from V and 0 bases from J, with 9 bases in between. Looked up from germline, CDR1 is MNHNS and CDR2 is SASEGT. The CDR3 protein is CASSEVQGMNTEAFF. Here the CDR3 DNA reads TGTGCCAGCAGTGAAGTCCAGGGCATGAACACTGAAGCTTTCTTT.

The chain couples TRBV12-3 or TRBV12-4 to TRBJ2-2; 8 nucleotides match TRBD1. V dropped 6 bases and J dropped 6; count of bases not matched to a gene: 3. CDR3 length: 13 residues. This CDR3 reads CASSRGRAGELFF. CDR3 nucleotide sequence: TGTGCCAGCAGCAGGGGGCGCGCCGGGGAGCTGTTTTTT.

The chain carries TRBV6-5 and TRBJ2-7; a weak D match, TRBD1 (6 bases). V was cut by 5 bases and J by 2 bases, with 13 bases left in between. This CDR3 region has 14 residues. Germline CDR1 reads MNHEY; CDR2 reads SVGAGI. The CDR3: CASSGSGHTYEQYF. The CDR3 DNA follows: TGTGCCAGCAGTGGGTCGGGACATACCTACGAGCAGTACTTC.

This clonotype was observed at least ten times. DNA for the CDR3: TGTGCCAGCAGTGAGGAGGTACTAGCGGTCTACGAGCAGTACTTC. This translates into CASSEEVLAVYEQYF. The V gene is TRBV6-6, the J gene TRBJ2-7; 8 nucleotides line up with TRBD2. The CDR3 is 15 amino acids. Germline CDR1 reads MNHNY; CDR2 reads SVGAGI (reference sequence). The junction had 9 bases not matched to a gene; V was cut back by 5 bases and J by 3 bases.

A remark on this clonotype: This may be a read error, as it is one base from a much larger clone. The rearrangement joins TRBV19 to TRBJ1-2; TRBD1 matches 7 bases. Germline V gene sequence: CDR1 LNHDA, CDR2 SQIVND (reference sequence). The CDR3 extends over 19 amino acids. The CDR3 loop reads CASRISGLTGPRSNYGCTF. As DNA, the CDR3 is TGTGCCAGTAGGATTTCGGGCCTGACAGGGCCAAGATCTAACTATGGCTGCACCTTC. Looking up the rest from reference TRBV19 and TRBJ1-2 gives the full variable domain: DGGITQSPKYLFRKEGQNVTLSCEQNLNHDAMYWYRQDPGQGLRLIYYSQIVNDFQKGDIAEGYSVSREKKESFPLTVTSAQKNPTAFYLCASRISGLTGPRSNYGCTFGSGTRLTVV.

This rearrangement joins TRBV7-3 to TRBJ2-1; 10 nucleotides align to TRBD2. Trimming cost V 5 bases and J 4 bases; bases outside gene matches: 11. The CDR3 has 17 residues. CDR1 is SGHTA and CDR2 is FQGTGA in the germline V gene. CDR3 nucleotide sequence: TGTGCCAGCAGCAAGGAGCTAGCGGGGGAGACTTACAATGAGCAGTTCTTC. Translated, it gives CASSKELAGETYNEQFF.

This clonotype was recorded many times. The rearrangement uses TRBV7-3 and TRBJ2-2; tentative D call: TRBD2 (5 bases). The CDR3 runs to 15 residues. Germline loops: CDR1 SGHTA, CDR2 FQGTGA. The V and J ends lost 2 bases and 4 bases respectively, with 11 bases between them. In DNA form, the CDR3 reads TGTGCCAGCAGCTTAGTAGAAGGGAGCACCGGGGAGCTGTTTTTT. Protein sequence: CASSLVEGSTGELFF.

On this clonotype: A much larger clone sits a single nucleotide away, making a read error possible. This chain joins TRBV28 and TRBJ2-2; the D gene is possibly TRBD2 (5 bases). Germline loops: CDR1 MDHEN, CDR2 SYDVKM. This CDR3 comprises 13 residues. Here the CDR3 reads CASSFGPTGDLFF. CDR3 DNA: TGTGCCAGCAGTTTTGGCCCGACCGGGGATCTGTTTTTT.

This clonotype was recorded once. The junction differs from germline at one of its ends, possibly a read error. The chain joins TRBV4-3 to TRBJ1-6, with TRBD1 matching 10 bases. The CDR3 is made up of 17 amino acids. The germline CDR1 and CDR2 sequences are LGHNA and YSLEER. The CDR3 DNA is TGCACCAGCAGCCAATCTGACAGGGGGCTTTATAATTCACCCCTCCACTTT. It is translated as CTSSQSDRGLYNSPLHF.

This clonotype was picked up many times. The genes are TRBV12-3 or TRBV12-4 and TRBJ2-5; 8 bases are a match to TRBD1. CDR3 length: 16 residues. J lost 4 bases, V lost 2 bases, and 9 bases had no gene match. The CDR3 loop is CASSLSQDRVRETQYF. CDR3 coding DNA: TGTGCCAGCAGTTTAAGTCAGGACAGGGTGAGAGAGACCCAGTACTTC.

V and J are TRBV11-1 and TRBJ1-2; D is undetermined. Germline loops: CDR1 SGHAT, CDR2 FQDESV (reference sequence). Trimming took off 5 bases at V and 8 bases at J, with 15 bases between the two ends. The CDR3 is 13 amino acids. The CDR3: CASSLSPYGGYTF. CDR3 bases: TGTGCCAGCAGCCTTTCCCCATATGGGGGCTACACCTTC.

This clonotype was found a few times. The CDR3, as DNA: TGTGCCAGCAGCTTGTCTCCGAACAATGAGCAGTTCTTC. Translating it yields CASSLSPNNEQFF. The chain carries TRBV11-2 and TRBJ2-1; D ambiguous. V was clipped by 3 bases and J by 5 bases, with 8 bases between them. This CDR3 is built from 13 residues. CDR1 and CDR2 from the germline V gene are SGHAT and FQNNGV. Using reference TRBV11-2 and TRBJ2-1 for the parts outside the CDR3, the full variable domain is EAGVAQSPRYKIIEKRQSVAFWCNPISGHATLYWYQQILGQGPKLLIQFQNNGVVDDSQLPKDRFSAERLKGVDSTLKIQPAKLEDSAVYLCASSLSPNNEQFFGPGTRLTVL.

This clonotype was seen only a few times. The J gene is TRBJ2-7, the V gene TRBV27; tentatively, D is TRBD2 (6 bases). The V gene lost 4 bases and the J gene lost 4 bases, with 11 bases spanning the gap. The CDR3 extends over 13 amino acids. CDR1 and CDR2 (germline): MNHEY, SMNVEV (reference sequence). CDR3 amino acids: CASSYLGGYEQYV. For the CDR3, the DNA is TGTGCCAGCAGTTATTTGGGGGGTTACGAGCAGTACGTC.

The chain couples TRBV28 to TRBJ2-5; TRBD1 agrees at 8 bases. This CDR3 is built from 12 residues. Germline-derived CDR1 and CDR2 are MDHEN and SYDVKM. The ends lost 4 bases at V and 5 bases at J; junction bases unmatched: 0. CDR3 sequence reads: CASSWTGETQYF. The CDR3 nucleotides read TGTGCCAGCAGTTGGACAGGGGAGACCCAGTACTTC.

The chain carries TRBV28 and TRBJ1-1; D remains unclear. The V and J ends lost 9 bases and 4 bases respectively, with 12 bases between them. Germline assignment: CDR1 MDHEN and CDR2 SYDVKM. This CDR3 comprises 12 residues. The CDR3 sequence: CASRSGPTEAFF. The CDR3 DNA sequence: TGTGCCAGTCGGTCCGGACCCACTGAAGCTTTCTTT.

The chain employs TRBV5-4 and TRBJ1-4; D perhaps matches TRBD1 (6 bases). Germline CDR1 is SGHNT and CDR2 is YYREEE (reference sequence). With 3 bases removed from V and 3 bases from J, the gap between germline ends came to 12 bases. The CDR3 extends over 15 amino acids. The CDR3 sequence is CASSSRTAANEKLFF. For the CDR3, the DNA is TGTGCCAGCAGCTCTCGGACAGCGGCTAATGAAAAACTGTTTTTT.

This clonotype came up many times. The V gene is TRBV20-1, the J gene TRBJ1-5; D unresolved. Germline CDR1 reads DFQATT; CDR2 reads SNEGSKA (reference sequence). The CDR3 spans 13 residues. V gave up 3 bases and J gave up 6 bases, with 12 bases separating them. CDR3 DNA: TGCAGTGCTAGTGAGAGGGCTAGTCAGCCCCAGCATTTT. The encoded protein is CSASERASQPQHF.

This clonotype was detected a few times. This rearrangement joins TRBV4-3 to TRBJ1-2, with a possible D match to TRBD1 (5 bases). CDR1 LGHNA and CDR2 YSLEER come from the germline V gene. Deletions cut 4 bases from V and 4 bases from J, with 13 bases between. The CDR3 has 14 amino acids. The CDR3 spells CASSPRPGGYGYTF. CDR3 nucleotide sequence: TGCGCCAGCAGCCCCCGGCCCGGGGGCTATGGCTACACCTTC.

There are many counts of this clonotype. The DNA for the CDR3 is TGTGCCAGCAGCGAACAGGGATACTCCTACGAGCAGTACTTC. Its protein product is CASSEQGYSYEQYF. This sequence joins TRBV12-3 or TRBV12-4 and TRBJ2-7; possibly TRBD1 for D (6 bases). V was cut by 6 bases and J by 0 bases, with 12 bases left in between. The CDR3 extends over 14 amino acids.

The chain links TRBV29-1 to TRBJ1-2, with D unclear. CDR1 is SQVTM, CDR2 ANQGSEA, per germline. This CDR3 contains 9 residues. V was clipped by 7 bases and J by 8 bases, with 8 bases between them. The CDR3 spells CSASRGYTF. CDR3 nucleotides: TGCAGCGCCAGTAGGGGCTACACCTTC. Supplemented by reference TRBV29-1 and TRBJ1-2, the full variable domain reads SAVISQKPSRDICQRGTSLTIQCQVDSQVTMMFWYRQQPGQSLTLIATANQGSEATYESGFVIDKFPISRPNLTFSTLTVSNMSPEDSSIYLCSASRGYTFGSGTRLTVV.

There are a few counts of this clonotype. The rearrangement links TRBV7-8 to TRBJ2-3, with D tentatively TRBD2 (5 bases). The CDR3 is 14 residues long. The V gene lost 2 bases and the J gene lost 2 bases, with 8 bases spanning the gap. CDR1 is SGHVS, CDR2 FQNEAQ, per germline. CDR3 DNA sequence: TGTGCCAGCAGCTTATTCGGGAACACAGATACGCAGTATTTT. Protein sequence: CASSLFGNTDTQYF.

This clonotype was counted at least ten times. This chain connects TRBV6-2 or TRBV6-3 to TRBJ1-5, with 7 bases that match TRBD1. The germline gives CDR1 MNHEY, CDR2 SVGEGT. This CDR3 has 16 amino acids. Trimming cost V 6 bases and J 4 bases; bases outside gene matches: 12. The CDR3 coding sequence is TGTGCCAGCAGGAGAGGTTGGGTGACAGGGAATCAGCCCCAGCATTTT. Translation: CASRRGWVTGNQPQHF.

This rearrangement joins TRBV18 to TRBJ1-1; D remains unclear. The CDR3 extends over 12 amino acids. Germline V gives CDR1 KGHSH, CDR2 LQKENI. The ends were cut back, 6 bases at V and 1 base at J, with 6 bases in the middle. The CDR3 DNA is TGTGCCAGCTCTAATGCGAACACTGAAGCTTTCTTT. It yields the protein CASSNANTEAFF.

CDR3 DNA: TGTGCCAGCAGATATGGACCGACCAATCAGCCCCAGCATTTT. Encoded protein: CASRYGPTNQPQHF. V and J are TRBV12-3 or TRBV12-4 and TRBJ1-5, with D hard to call. The CDR3 runs to 14 residues. Trimming took off 6 bases at V and 3 bases at J, with 12 bases between the two ends.

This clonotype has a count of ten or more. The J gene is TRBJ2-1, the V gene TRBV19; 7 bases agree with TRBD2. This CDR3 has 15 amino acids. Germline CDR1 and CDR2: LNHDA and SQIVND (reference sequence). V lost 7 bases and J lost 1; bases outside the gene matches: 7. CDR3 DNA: TGTGCCAGTACTATGGGGGGGAGTTCCTACAATGAGCAGTTCTTC. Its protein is CASTMGGSSYNEQFF.

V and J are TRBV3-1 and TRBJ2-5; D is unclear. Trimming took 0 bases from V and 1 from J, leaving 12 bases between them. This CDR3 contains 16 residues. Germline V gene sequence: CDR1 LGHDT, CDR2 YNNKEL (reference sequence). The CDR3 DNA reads TGTGCCAGCAGCCAAGATAGGGAACAGTCCCAAGAGACCCAGTACTTC. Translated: CASSQDREQSQETQYF.

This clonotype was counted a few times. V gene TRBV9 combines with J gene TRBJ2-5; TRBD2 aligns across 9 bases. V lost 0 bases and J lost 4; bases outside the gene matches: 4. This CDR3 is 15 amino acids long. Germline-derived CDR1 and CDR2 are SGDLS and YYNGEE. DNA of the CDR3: TGTGCCAGCAGCGTAGGGGGACTAGCCATAGAGACCCAGTACTTC. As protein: CASSVGGLAIETQYF.

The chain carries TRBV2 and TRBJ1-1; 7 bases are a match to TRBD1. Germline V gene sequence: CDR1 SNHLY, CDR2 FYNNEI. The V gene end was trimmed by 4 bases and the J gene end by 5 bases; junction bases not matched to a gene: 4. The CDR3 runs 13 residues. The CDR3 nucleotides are TGTGCCAGCAGTGGACAGGGTCGAACTGAAGCTTTCTTT. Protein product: CASSGQGRTEAFF.